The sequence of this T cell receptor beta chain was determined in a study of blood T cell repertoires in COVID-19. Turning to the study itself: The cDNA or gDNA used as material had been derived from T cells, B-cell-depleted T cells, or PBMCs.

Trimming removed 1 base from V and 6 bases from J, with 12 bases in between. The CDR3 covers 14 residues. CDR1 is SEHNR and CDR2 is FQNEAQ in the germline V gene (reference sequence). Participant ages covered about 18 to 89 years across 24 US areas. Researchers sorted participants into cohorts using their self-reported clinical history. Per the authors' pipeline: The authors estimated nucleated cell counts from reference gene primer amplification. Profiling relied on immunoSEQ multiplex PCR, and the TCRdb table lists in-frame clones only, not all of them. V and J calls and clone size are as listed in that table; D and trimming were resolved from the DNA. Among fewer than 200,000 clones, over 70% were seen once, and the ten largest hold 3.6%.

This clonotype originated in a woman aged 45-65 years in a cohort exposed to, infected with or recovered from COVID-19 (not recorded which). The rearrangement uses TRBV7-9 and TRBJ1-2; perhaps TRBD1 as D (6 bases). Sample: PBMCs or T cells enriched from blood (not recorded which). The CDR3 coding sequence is TGTGCCAGCAGCTTAGAGAACAGGGATGATGGCTACACCTTC. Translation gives CASSLENRDDGYTF.